Shown below are 8 T cell receptor beta chains from a single sample sequenced in a study of OX40 agonist ivuxolimab in advanced cancers. The data were produced by immunoSEQ multiplex PCR, yet TCRdb's version contains in-frame clones alone and is incomplete. The sample carries 70,000 or so clones, about nine tenths recorded once. The sample here was CD4+ or CD8+ T cells sorted from blood, taken in a trial of the OX40 agonist ivuxolimab. The receptors shown here come from an adult with an advanced solid tumor such as melanoma, head and neck, liver or kidney cancer.

The chain recombines TRBV6-5 with TRBJ2-5; D is ambiguous. In germline, CDR1 is MNHEY, CDR2 SVGAGI. The CDR3 runs 16 residues. V gave up 0 bases and J gave up 2 bases, with 13 bases separating them. The chain's CDR3 is CASSYSIIGPQETQYF. CDR3 nucleotide sequence: TGTGCCAGCAGTTACTCGATAATCGGGCCTCAAGAGACCCAGTACTTC.

The chain is built from TRBV6-1 and TRBJ1-2; possible D gene TRBD1, 6 bases. The CDR3 has 15 residues. Germline CDR1 and CDR2: MNHNS and SASEGT. Between the trimmed V and J ends, which lost 6 bases and 0 bases, there was a span of 14 bases. CDR3 coding DNA: TGTGCCAGCAGAGCCGACAGGCGAGCTAACTATGGCTACACCTTC. It is translated as CASRADRRANYGYTF.

This clone was recorded only once. This sequence joins TRBV19 and TRBJ2-7; 7 positions agree with TRBD2. CDR1 and CDR2 from the germline V gene are LNHDA and SQIVND (reference sequence). V gave up 2 bases and J gave up 5 bases; unmatched junction bases: 9. This CDR3 region has 15 residues. The CDR3, as DNA: TGTGCCAGTAGTATAAGTGGCGGGAGAGGTAACGAGCAGTACTTC. Its protein is CASSISGGRGNEQYF. The full variable domain, completed using reference TRBV19 and TRBJ2-7, is DGGITQSPKYLFRKEGQNVTLSCEQNLNHDAMYWYRQDPGQGLRLIYYSQIVNDFQKGDIAEGYSVSREKKESFPLTVTSAQKNPTAFYLCASSISGGRGNEQYFGPGTRLTVT.

The chain couples TRBV18 to TRBJ2-5; 8 nucleotides agree with TRBD1. The V gene end was trimmed by 6 bases and the J gene end by 4 bases; junction bases not matched to a gene: 4. The CDR3 has 13 residues. Germline V gene sequence: CDR1 KGHSH, CDR2 LQKENI. This CDR3 reads CASSPDRAETQYF. The DNA of the CDR3 is TGTGCCAGCTCCCCGGACAGGGCAGAGACCCAGTACTTC. The whole variable domain, filled in from reference TRBV18 and TRBJ2-5, reads NAGVMQNPRHLVRRRGQEARLRCSPMKGHSHVYWYRQLPEEGLKFMVYLQKENIIDESGMPKERFSAEFPKEGPSILRIQQVVRGDSAAYFCASSPDRAETQYFGPGTRLLVL.

This chain connects TRBV27 to TRBJ2-1; D is tentatively TRBD1 or TRBD2 (5 bases each). Germline-derived CDR1 and CDR2 are MNHEY and SMNVEV (reference sequence). The V gene lost 8 bases and the J gene lost 7 bases, with 15 bases spanning the gap. This CDR3 is 13 amino acids long. The CDR3 sequence: CASRDGHRNEQFF. For the CDR3, the DNA is TGTGCCAGCCGGGACGGCCATCGGAATGAGCAGTTCTTC.

The chain recombines TRBV6-6 with TRBJ2-2; D unclear. Trimming removed 0 bases from V and 6 bases from J, with 11 bases in between. This CDR3 spans 15 amino acids. Germline CDR1 is MNHNY and CDR2 is SVGAGI (reference sequence). For the CDR3, the DNA is TGTGCCAGCAGTTACTCGCACGACCTGGCCGGGGAGCTGTTTTTT. Residues: CASSYSHDLAGELFF.

This sequence joins TRBV5-1 and TRBJ1-1, with D possibly TRBD1 on 6 matching bases. The V and J ends lost 4 bases and 4 bases respectively, with 14 bases between them. The V gene's germline CDR1 is SGHRS and CDR2 YFSETQ. The CDR3 extends over 14 amino acids. The CDR3 sequence: CASSGGSAGTEAFF. Written as DNA, the CDR3 is TGCGCCAGCAGCGGGGGCTCGGCGGGCACTGAAGCTTTCTTT.

This clone was seen just once. The V call is TRBV5-1, the J call TRBJ1-1; D is unclear. Germline loops: CDR1 SGHRS, CDR2 YFSETQ. The CDR3 extends over 13 amino acids. Trimming pared 4 bases from V and 2 bases from J, leaving 9 bases between. CDR3 sequence reads: CASSEDINTEAFF. CDR3 nucleotides: TGCGCCAGCAGCGAAGATATCAACACTGAAGCTTTCTTT.